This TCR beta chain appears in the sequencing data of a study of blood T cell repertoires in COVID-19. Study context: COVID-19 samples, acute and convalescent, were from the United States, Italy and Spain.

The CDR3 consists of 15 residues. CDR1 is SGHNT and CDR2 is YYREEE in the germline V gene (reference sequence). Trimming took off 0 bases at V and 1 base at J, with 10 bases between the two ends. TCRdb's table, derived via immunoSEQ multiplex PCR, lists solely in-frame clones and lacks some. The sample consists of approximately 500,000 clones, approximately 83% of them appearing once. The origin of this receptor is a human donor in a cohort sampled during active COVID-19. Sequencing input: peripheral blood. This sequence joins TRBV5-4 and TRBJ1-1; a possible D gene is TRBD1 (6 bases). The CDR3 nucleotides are TGTGCCAGCAGCTTGGACAGGGTAACGAACACTGAAGCTTTCTTT. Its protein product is CASSLDRVTNTEAFF.